What follows are 3 T cell receptor beta chains derived from one specimen sequenced in a study of T cells in Graves' hyperthyroidism and ophthalmopathy. It was RNA transcripts that yielded the amplified TCR beta CDR3 regions. HTBI primers were the set used in a first-round RT-PCR of the TCR CDR3. TCRdb reprocessed the multiplex PCR reads with MiXCR, giving one entry per CDR3 protein. The sample lists more than 350,000 distinct CDR3 sequences, approximately 15% seen once, with approximately 29% in the top ten. The sample consisted of blood. These receptors all stem from a woman aged 25 to 39 with Graves' hyperthyroidism.

This clonotype showed up just a few times. The chain carries TRBV5-6 and TRBJ1-6, with TRBD1 as a possible D gene (5 bases). The CDR3 extends over 15 amino acids. The germline V and J ends were trimmed by 0 bases and 14 bases, with 18 bases remaining between them. Germline CDR1 and CDR2: SGHDT and YYEEEE. CDR3 region: CASSLAGARFGTLHF. CDR3 in DNA: TGTGCCAGCAGCTTGGCTGGGGCCCGTTTTGGGACCCTCCACTTT.

At least ten counts were recorded for this clonotype. Here the CDR3 reads CASSSQAGAQETQYF. In DNA, the CDR3 is TGTGCCAGCAGCTCGCAAGCGGGAGCGCAAGAGACCCAGTACTTC. The chain links TRBV7-2 to TRBJ2-5, with TRBD2 identical over 8 bases. Looked up from germline, CDR1 is SGHTA and CDR2 is FQGNSA. CDR3 length equals 15 residues. Unmatched junction bases numbered 6, after V lost 4 bases and J lost 2 bases.

This clonotype was seen repeatedly, ten times or more. This sequence joins TRBV18 and TRBJ2-3; D is unresolved. The CDR3 covers 12 residues. Per germline, CDR1 KGHSH and CDR2 LQKENI. Trimming removed 2 bases at V and 5 bases at J, with 5 bases between. The CDR3 nucleotides are TGTGCCAGCTCACCAGTCGGAGATACGCAGTATTTT. Amino acid sequence: CASSPVGDTQYF.